The source of this T cell receptor (beta chain) is a study of CD8 T cells in ankylosing spondylitis. Findings and caveats of the study: Within ankylosing spondylitis blood, a TCR beta motif made up of under 10 highly homologous variants appeared to be characteristic.

TCRdb recomputed calls from the 5' RACE reads with MiXCR, one row per CDR3 protein. The table lists some 130,000 distinct CDR3 sequences, 5.5% to 7.5% of them singletons, with roughly 12% in the top ten. This clonotype was detected only a few times. The antigen remains undetermined. The CDR3 extends over 13 amino acids. CDR1 and CDR2 from the germline V gene are SQVTM and ANQGSEA. After removal of 4 bases from V and 7 bases from J, the junction contained 6 bases not matched to a gene. V gene TRBV29-1 combines with J gene TRBJ1-5; TRBD1 matches 8 bases. Sequenced input: blood, either unsorted or a sorted T cell fraction (not recorded which). The TCR was taken from a female donor with ankylosing spondylitis or in good health (not recorded which). The CDR3 DNA reads as TGCAGCGTTGCCGCAGGGGGCCAGCAGCCCCAGCATTTT. It translates to CSVAAGGQQPQHF.